The present T cell receptor (beta chain) was sequenced within a study of yellow fever vaccine responses in identical twins (dated by TCRdb to between 2017 and 2018). Regarding the study in general: Focusing on identical twins, the study followed the T cell clones that responded to the vaccine, and did so with precision. What the research found in general, with its limitations: According to the authors, the vaccine-induced T cell response in identical twins seemed to be partly convergent and partly specific to each individual.

Including cysteine and phenylalanine, the CDR3 has 15 amino acids. Only the CDR3 DNA is retained, 45 bases long and in frame from the first base. At the junction V is shortened by 9 bases and J by 2 bases; bases outside the gene matches: 10. Per the germline V gene (reference sequence), PRHDT is the CDR1 and FYEKMQ is the CDR2. This clonotype was seen only once. Its specific antigen is unknown. Qualities for individual bases were not recorded, and no much larger clone is one base off. One read alone is a weak basis. Library construction relied on RT-PCR. Sequencing was carried out with an Illumina HiSeq 2500. Using fastp at Q25 and MiXCR, TCRdb reprocessed the public reads and kept productive beta chains. Identical CDR3 protein sequences are pooled into one entry, listed with their most common genes and DNA. Counted in this sample were approximately 10,000 distinct CDR3 sequences; 77% of them appeared once. About 7% of the sample comes from the top ten.

This sequence originates from a woman between 18 and 29 years old who received the yellow fever vaccine. Donor details come from another sample of the same person, matched by shared clones. The rearrangement combines TRBV13 with TRBJ2-1, with TRBD1 identical over 7 junction bases. The sequencing here drew on T cells from blood (PBMCs), unsorted or a sorted subset (not recorded which), taken before or after yellow fever vaccination (not recorded which). For the CDR3, the sequence is CASPNQGDAYNEQFF. The bases are TGTGCCAGTCCCAACCAGGGGGACGCCTACAATGAGCAGTTCTTC.